The clone carrying this T cell receptor (beta chain) came up once. The data belong to a study of patients and donors after allogeneic stem cell transplantation. TCRdb reanalysed the RT-PCR reads using MiXCR and keeps one entry per CDR3 protein. Among about 110,000 distinct CDR3 sequences listed, 35% were seen once. The CDR3 has 16 residues. CDR1 and CDR2 from the germline V gene are SGHRS and YFSETQ. J was trimmed by 4 bases and V by 2 bases; bases with no gene match: 7. The gene calls are TRBV5-1 and TRBJ2-5; 11 nucleotides line up with TRBD2. The sequencing input was blood, either unsorted or a sorted T cell fraction (not recorded which). The origin of this receptor is a human donor who was either an allogeneic HSCT recipient or a stem cell or donor lymphocyte infusion donor (not recorded which). It is not recorded whose cells these are; they may come from a transplant donor. CDR3 residues: CASSLGGTSGGETQYF. The CDR3 nucleotides read TGCGCCAGCAGCTTAGGTGGGACTAGCGGTGGAGAGACCCAGTACTTC. Full variable domain (outside the CDR3, taken from reference TRBV5-1 and TRBJ2-5): KAGVTQTPRYLIKTRGQQVTLSCSPISGHRSVSWYQQTPGQGLQFLFEYFSETQRNKGNFPGRFSGRQFSNSRSEMNVSTLELGDSALYLCASSLGGTSGGETQYFGPGTRLLVL.